This T cell receptor beta chain came from a study of T cell repertoires in cytomegalovirus infection. Study at large: In public TCR beta signatures, there were indications of both CMV infection and matching HLA type.

TCRdb independently ran MiXCR on the reads; one entry per CDR3 protein. This table holds about 900,000 distinct CDR3 sequences, approximately 33% found once. With respect to this clonotype: No antigen is known for it. This may arise from a read error, as a much more abundant clone is one base away.

This sequence was found in a human donor in good health (CMV status not recorded). Some clones in this sample may be carry-over from other donors' samples. The specimen was cultured CD8+ T cells from PBMCs, collected from culture after CMV antigen stimulation.

The chain's CDR3 is CASSFSGDREDYGDTF. The CDR3, as DNA: TGTGCCAGCAGCTTTTCCGGGGACAGGGAGGACTATGGCGACACCTTC. The gene calls are TRBV7-9 and TRBJ1-2, with 9 bases that match TRBD1. This CDR3 has 16 amino acids. Germline lookup yields CDR1 SEHNR and CDR2 FQNEAQ (reference sequence).